The 21 T cell receptor beta chains listed next were all sequenced from one sample in a study of shared clonotypes between healthy human individuals. The naive CD8 subset, CD45RO-negative cells positively selected for CCR7, excluded terminally differentiated effector memory CD45RA+ cells. Assay: immunoSEQ multiplex PCR; the TCRdb copy retains only in-frame clones and omits some. Found here are around 600,000 clones, roughly 95% of them singletons; the top ten hold about 0.11%. The specimen was naive CD8+ T cells sorted from blood. Receptors originate from a woman between 25 and 40 years old in good health.

The chain has TRBV19 and TRBJ1-5; D is unclear. Germline V gene lookup returns CDR1 LNHDA and CDR2 SQIVND (reference sequence). The V end was cut by 4 bases, the J end by 2 bases, with 12 bases between. The CDR3 spans 15 residues. In DNA form, the CDR3 reads TGTGCCAGTAGTAGTTGGTTATGGGGCAATCAGCCCCAGCATTTT. It specifies CASSSWLWGNQPQHF.

This chain uses TRBV6-5 with TRBJ2-6, with D hard to call. V dropped 6 bases and J dropped 0 bases, with 9 bases sitting between them. Germline loops: CDR1 MNHEY, CDR2 SVGAGI. The CDR3 totals 15 residues. The DNA of the CDR3 is TGTGCCAGCAGAACTATAAGCTCTGGGGCCAACGTCCTGACTTTC. Its translation: CASRTISSGANVLTF.

The chain links TRBV5-8 to TRBJ2-3; the match to TRBD2 covers 10 bases. Germline V gene lookup returns CDR1 SGHTS and CDR2 YDEGEE. The CDR3 is made up of 15 amino acids. Trimming took 4 bases from V and 1 from J; bases not matched to a gene: 3. This CDR3 is CASSVGLAGTDTQYF. DNA of the CDR3: TGTGCCAGCAGCGTTGGACTAGCGGGCACAGATACGCAGTATTTT.

This clone was counted only a few times. This chain connects TRBV7-9 to TRBJ2-3; D possibly matches TRBD1 or TRBD2 (5 bases each). The CDR3 runs to 14 residues. The germline CDR1 and CDR2 sequences are SEHNR and FQNEAQ (reference sequence). V was cut by 10 bases and J by 3 bases, with 17 bases left in between. The CDR3 coding sequence is TGTGCCATCAACGGGGCAGTGGCTACAGATACGCAGTATTTT. Translation gives CAINGAVATDTQYF.

The chain is built from TRBV7-6 and TRBJ2-7, with 13 bases lining up with TRBD2. Unmatched junction bases numbered 4, after V lost 1 base and J lost 4 bases. The CDR3 runs 16 residues. The germline CDR1 and CDR2 sequences are SGHVS and FNYEAQ. The CDR3 DNA is TGTGCCAGCAGCTTAGGACTAGCGGGAGGAAGGTACGAGCAGTACTTC. Amino acid sequence: CASSLGLAGGRYEQYF.

The V call is TRBV7-2, the J call TRBJ2-1, with TRBD2 matching 10 bases. The germline gives CDR1 SGHTA, CDR2 FQGNSA. The CDR3 has 16 amino acids. Trimming took 4 bases from V and 6 from J; bases not matched to a gene: 9. The CDR3 nucleotides are TGTGCCAGCAGCTCTCGATACCTAGCGGGGGTCAATGAGCAGTTCTTC. This encodes CASSSRYLAGVNEQFF.

The chain is built from TRBV6-5 and TRBJ1-6; D uncertain. The V gene's germline CDR1 is MNHEY and CDR2 SVGAGI. The V gene lost 6 bases and the J gene lost 10 bases, with 16 bases spanning the gap. The CDR3 spans 14 residues. The CDR3 DNA follows: TGTGCCAGCAGCGAGACCGGGCCGGGGTCACCCCTCCACTTT. Encoded protein: CASSETGPGSPLHF.

The V gene is TRBV7-9, the J gene TRBJ1-5, with 7 bases lining up with TRBD1. The CDR3 has 14 amino acids. The V segment lost 5 bases and the J segment 1 base; nucleotides outside the gene matches: 2. The germline V gene encodes CDR1 SEHNR and CDR2 FQNEAQ (reference sequence). The CDR3 DNA reads as TGTGCCAGCAGCCAACAGGGGAGCAATCAGCCCCAGCATTTT. Its translation: CASSQQGSNQPQHF. The full variable domain, in which reference TRBV7-9 and TRBJ1-5 provide the parts outside the CDR3, is DTGVSQNPRHKITKRGQNVTFRCDPISEHNRLYWYRQTLGQGPEFLTYFQNEAQLEKSRLLSDRFSAERPKGSFSTLEIQRTEQGDSAMYLCASSQQGSNQPQHFGDGTRLSIL.

V and J are TRBV15 and TRBJ2-5, with 7 nucleotides matching TRBD2. Germline CDR1 and CDR2: LNHNV and YYDKDF (reference sequence). This CDR3 region has 16 residues. Trimming removed 2 bases from V and 5 bases from J; junction bases left unmatched: 11. The CDR3 bases are TGTGCCACCAGCAGAATGGTGGGAGGGCCCTCGGAGACCCAGTACTTC. Translating it yields CATSRMVGGPSETQYF.

V gene TRBV11-3 combines with J gene TRBJ1-2; possibly TRBD1 for D (6 bases). Trimming stripped 4 bases from V and 8 bases from J, with 17 bases between. CDR3 length: 14 residues. The germline V gene encodes CDR1 SGHNT and CDR2 YENEEA. The chain's CDR3 is CASSSWGQLCGYTF. In DNA form, the CDR3 reads TGTGCCAGCAGCTCCTGGGGGCAGCTTTGCGGCTACACCTTC.

The J gene is TRBJ2-3, the V gene TRBV7-9; the match to TRBD2 covers 16 bases. CDR1 and CDR2 (germline): SEHNR, FQNEAQ (reference sequence). The V segment lost 4 bases and the J segment 4 bases; nucleotides outside the gene matches: 2. The CDR3 extends over 16 amino acids. DNA of the CDR3: TGTGCCAGCAGCTCGGGGACTAGCGGGAGGGCAGATACGCAGTATTTT. Its protein product is CASSSGTSGRADTQYF.

The rearrangement links TRBV5-1 to TRBJ2-2, with 8 bases fitting TRBD2. Germline V CDR1 and CDR2: SGHRS, YFSETQ. J gave up 0 bases and V 3 bases, and 1 base lay outside the gene matches. There are 15 residues in the CDR3. CDR3 region: CASSWGLANTGELFF. The CDR3 coding sequence is TGCGCCAGCAGCTGGGGACTAGCGAACACCGGGGAGCTGTTTTTT.

This chain joins TRBV7-9 and TRBJ2-1; 8 bases are a match to TRBD2. Germline V lookup: CDR1 SEHNR, CDR2 FQNEAQ (reference sequence). The trim removed 4 bases at V and 0 bases at J, leaving 5 bases unmatched. The CDR3 consists of 16 residues. The CDR3 DNA reads as TGTGCCAGCAGCTCGACCAGCGGGAGCTCCTACAATGAGCAGTTCTTC. Translated, it gives CASSSTSGSSYNEQFF.

J is TRBJ1-1 and V is TRBV19; 9 bases line up with TRBD1. In germline, CDR1 is LNHDA, CDR2 SQIVND (reference sequence). This CDR3 comprises 15 residues. V was clipped by 7 bases and J by 1 base; unmatched bases: 7. This CDR3 is CASKRDREGNTEAFF. As DNA, the CDR3 is TGTGCCAGTAAGAGGGACAGGGAGGGGAACACTGAAGCTTTCTTT.

The V call is TRBV28, the J call TRBJ1-2; D is uncertain. Germline assignment: CDR1 MDHEN and CDR2 SYDVKM. V lost 5 bases and J 4 bases, leaving 23 bases between the germline ends. This CDR3 has 17 residues. In nucleotides, the CDR3 is TGTGCCAGCAGTCCCAGCCCCGACGCGAACCCCCGCTATGGCTACACCTTC. Translating it yields CASSPSPDANPRYGYTF.

The V gene is TRBV6-1, the J gene TRBJ2-7, with 8 bases identical to TRBD2. The CDR3 is 15 amino acids. The germline V gene has CDR1 MNHNS and CDR2 SASEGT. Losses at the gene ends were 3 bases for V and 3 bases for J; bases not matched to a gene: 7. The CDR3 reads CASSDTGGRIYEQYF. The CDR3 nucleotides read TGTGCCAGCAGTGATACTGGCGGGAGGATCTACGAGCAGTACTTC.

V usage is TRBV19 and J usage is TRBJ1-1; the D is unclear. Germline V lookup: CDR1 LNHDA, CDR2 SQIVND (reference sequence). The CDR3 runs 15 residues. V was pared by 4 bases and J by 5 bases, with 17 bases between. CDR3 residues: CASSRRLEWDTEAFF. DNA for the CDR3: TGTGCCAGTAGTAGGCGGCTAGAATGGGATACTGAAGCTTTCTTT.

The rearrangement links TRBV27 to TRBJ2-1; 7 bases line up with TRBD2. This CDR3 is built from 14 residues. J gave up 9 bases and V 7 bases, and 12 bases lay outside the gene matches. The germline CDR1 and CDR2 sequences are MNHEY and SMNVEV (reference sequence). CDR3 in amino acids: CASTQAGVLSEQFF. DNA of the CDR3: TGTGCCAGCACCCAGGCGGGAGTGCTGAGTGAGCAGTTCTTC.

This clone has just one count. The V and J genes are TRBV2 and TRBJ2-4, with 10 bases matching TRBD2. The ends lost 6 bases at V and 0 bases at J; junction bases unmatched: 8. Germline V gene sequence: CDR1 SNHLY, CDR2 FYNNEI. CDR3 length: 17 amino acids. For the CDR3, the DNA is TGTGCCAGCAGATCCCTAGCGGGAGCACCAGCCAAAAACATTCAGTACTTC. This gives the protein CASRSLAGAPAKNIQYF.

This chain uses TRBV19 with TRBJ2-7; unclear D gene. The germline V gene encodes CDR1 LNHDA and CDR2 SQIVND (reference sequence). Trimming took off 6 bases at V and 0 bases at J, with 12 bases between the two ends. The CDR3 covers 14 residues. CDR3 coding DNA: TGTGCCAGTAGCCCGGGTTTTAGCTCCTACGAGCAGTACTTC. Its protein is CASSPGFSSYEQYF.

The chain has TRBV7-9 and TRBJ1-2; TRBD1 aligns across 7 bases. V lost 4 bases, J lost 8 bases, and 7 bases stayed unmatched. The CDR3 extends over 13 amino acids. Germline V gene lookup returns CDR1 SEHNR and CDR2 FQNEAQ (reference sequence). The CDR3 is CASSSDREEGYTF. CDR3 in DNA: TGTGCCAGCAGCTCAGACAGGGAGGAGGGCTACACCTTC.